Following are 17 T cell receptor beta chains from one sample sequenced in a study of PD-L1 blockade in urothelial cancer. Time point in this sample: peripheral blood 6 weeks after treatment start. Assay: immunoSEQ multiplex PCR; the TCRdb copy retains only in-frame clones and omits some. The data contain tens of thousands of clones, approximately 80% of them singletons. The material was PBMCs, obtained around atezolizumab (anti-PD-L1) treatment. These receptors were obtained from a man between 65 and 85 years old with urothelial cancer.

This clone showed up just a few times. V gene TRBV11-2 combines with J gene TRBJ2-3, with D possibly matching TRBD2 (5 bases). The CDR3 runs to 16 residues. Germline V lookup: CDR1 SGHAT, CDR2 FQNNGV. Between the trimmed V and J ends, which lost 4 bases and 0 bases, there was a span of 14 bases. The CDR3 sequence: CASSYSGGDSTDTQYF. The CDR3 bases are TGTGCCAGCAGCTATTCCGGAGGCGATAGCACAGATACGCAGTATTTT.

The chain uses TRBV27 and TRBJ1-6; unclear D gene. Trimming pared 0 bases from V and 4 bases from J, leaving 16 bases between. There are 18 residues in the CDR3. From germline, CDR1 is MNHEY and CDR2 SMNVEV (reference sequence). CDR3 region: CASSLSQHEEAYNSPLHF. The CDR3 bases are TGTGCCAGCAGTTTATCACAACATGAAGAGGCTTATAATTCACCCCTCCACTTT.

The CDR3 sequence: CASSGGPGGPTDTQYF. Written as DNA, the CDR3 is TGTGCCAGCAGTGGGGGTCCGGGGGGGCCGACAGATACGCAGTATTTT. This rearrangement joins TRBV2 to TRBJ2-3, with 8 bases that match TRBD2. The length of the CDR3 is 16 residues. V lost 4 bases and J lost 3; bases outside the gene matches: 9. Germline CDR1 and CDR2: SNHLY and FYNNEI. The entire variable domain, with the rest obtained from reference TRBV2 and TRBJ2-3, is as follows: EPEVTQTPSHQVTQMGQEVILRCVPISNHLYFYWYRQILGQKVEFLVSFYNNEISEKSEIFDDQFSVERPDGSNFTLKIRSTKLEDSAMYFCASSGGPGGPTDTQYFGPGTRLTVL.

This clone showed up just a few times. This CDR3 reads CASSPNRGGEQYF. Written as DNA, the CDR3 is TGTGCCAGCAGCCCTAACAGGGGAGGCGAGCAGTACTTC. This sequence joins TRBV7-2 and TRBJ2-7, with a possible D match to TRBD1 (7 bases). Trimming removed 5 bases at V and 6 bases at J, with 14 bases between. This CDR3 has 13 residues. Germline CDR1 and CDR2: SGHTA and FQGNSA. The full variable domain, completed using reference TRBV7-2 and TRBJ2-7, is GAGVSQSPSNKVTEKGKDVELRCDPISGHTALYWYRQSLGQGLEFLIYFQGNSAPDKSGLPSDRFSAERTGGSVSTLTIQRTQQEDSAVYLCASSPNRGGEQYFGPGTRLTVT.

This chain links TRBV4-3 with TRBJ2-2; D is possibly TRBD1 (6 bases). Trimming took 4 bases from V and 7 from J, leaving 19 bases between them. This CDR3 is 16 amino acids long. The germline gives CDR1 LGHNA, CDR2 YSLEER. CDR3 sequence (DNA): TGCGCCAGCAGCCTCCATCCGGACAGTTCATTCGGGGAGCTGTTTTTT. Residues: CASSLHPDSSFGELFF.

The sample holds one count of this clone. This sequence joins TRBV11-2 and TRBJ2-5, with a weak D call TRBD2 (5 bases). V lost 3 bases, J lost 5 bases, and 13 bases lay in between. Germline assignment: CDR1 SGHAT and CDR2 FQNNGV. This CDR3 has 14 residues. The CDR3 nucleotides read TGTGCCAGCAGCTTTCGGCCTAGCACGGAGACCCAGTACTTC. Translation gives CASSFRPSTETQYF.

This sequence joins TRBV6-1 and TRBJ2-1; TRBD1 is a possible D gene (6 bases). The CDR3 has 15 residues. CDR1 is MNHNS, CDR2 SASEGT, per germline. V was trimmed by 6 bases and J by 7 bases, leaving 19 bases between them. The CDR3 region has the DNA TGTGCCAGCAGCTCCGTGGGGACACCTTCGAATGAGCAGTTCTTC. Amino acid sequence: CASSSVGTPSNEQFF.

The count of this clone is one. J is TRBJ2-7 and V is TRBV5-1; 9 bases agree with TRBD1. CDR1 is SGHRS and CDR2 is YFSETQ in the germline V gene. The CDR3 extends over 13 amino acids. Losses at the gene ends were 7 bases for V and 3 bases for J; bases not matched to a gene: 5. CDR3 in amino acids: CASSRTGDYEQYF. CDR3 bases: TGCGCCAGCTCCCGGACAGGGGACTACGAGCAGTACTTC.

This chain's CDR3 is CASSLQSGGTDTQYF. The CDR3 nucleotides read TGTGCCAGCAGCTTACAGAGCGGGGGCACAGATACGCAGTATTTT. The chain recombines TRBV7-3 with TRBJ2-3, with 7 bases identical to TRBD2. Germline lookup yields CDR1 SGHTA and CDR2 FQGTGA. Trimming took 2 bases from V and 1 from J; bases not matched to a gene: 3. The CDR3 consists of 15 residues.

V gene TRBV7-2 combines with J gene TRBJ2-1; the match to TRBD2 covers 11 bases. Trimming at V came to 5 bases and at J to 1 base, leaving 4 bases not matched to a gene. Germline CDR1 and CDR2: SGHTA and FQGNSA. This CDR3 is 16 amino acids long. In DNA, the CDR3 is TGTGCCAGCAGCCGTCGGACTAGCGGGTCCTACAATGAGCAGTTCTTC. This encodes CASSRRTSGSYNEQFF.

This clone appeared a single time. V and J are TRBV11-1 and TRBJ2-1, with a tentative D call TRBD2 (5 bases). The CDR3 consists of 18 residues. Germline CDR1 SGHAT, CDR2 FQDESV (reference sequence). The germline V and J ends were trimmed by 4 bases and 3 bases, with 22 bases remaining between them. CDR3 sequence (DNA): TGTGCCAGCAGCTCCCCTTCGAAGGTAGCGAGCCTCTACAATGAGCAGTTCTTC. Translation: CASSSPSKVASLYNEQFF.

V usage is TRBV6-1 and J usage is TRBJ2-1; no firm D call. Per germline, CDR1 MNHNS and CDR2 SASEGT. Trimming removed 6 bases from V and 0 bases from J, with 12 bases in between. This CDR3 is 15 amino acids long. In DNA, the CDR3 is TGTGCCAGCAGATTAGTGGTCGCCTCCTACAATGAGCAGTTCTTC. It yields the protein CASRLVVASYNEQFF.

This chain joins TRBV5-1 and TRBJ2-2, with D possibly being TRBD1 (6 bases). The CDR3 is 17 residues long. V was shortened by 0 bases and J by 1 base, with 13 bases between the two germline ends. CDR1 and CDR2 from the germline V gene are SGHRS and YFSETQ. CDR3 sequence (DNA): TGCGCCAGCAGCTTGGATCAGGGGTCAAGGAACACCGGGGAGCTGTTTTTT. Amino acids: CASSLDQGSRNTGELFF.

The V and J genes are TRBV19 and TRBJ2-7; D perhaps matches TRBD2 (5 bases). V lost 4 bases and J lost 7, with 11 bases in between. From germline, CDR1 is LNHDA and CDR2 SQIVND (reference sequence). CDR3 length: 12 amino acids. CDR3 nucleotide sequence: TGTGCCAGTAGTACCGCGGAGGAGGAGCAGTACTTC. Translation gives CASSTAEEEQYF.

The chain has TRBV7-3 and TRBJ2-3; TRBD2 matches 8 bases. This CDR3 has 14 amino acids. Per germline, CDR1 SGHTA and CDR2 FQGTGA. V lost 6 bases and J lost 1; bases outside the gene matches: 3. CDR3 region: CASSRRGGTDTQYF. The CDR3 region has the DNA TGTGCCAGCAGTCGGCGGGGGGGCACAGATACGCAGTATTTT.

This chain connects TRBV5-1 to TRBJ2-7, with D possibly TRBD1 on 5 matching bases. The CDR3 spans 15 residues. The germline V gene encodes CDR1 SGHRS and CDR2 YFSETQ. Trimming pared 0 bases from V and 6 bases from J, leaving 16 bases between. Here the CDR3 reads CASSLGAFPGAEQYF. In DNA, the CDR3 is TGCGCCAGCAGCTTGGGGGCCTTCCCTGGGGCCGAGCAGTACTTC. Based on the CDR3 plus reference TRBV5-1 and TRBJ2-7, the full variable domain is KAGVTQTPRYLIKTRGQQVTLSCSPISGHRSVSWYQQTPGQGLQFLFEYFSETQRNKGNFPGRFSGRQFSNSRSEMNVSTLELGDSALYLCASSLGAFPGAEQYFGPGTRLTVT.

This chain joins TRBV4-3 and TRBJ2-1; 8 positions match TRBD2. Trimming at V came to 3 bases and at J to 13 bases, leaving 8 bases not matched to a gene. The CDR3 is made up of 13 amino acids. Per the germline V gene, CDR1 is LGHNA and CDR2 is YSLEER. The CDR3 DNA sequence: TGCGCCAGCAGCCAGAACCCGGGACTAGGACAGTTCTTC. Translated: CASSQNPGLGQFF.